This T cell receptor (beta chain) came from a study of radiotherapy plus CTLA-4 blockade in lung cancer. For the study at large: Overall, 18% of patients showed an objective response, while approximately 30% attained disease control.

TCRdb's copy holds only in-frame clones and misses some; the assay was immunoSEQ multiplex PCR. The sample yields tens of thousands of clones, around 70% seen once. People whose metastatic non-small-cell lung cancer was chemo-refractory got focal radiation along with CTLA-4 blockade by ipilimumab. This clone is medium-sized within its sample. The CDR3 covers 12 residues. Trimming took 6 bases from V and 6 from J, leaving 11 bases between them. Per germline, CDR1 MNHNY and CDR2 SVGAGI (reference sequence). This receptor was taken from a human donor with non-small cell lung cancer who had stable disease on radiotherapy plus ipilimumab. The specimen was peripheral blood, collected from a patient treated with radiotherapy plus ipilimumab. The chain recombines TRBV6-6 with TRBJ1-1; D is undetermined. The CDR3 loop is CASRQKGPEAFF. CDR3 DNA: TGTGCCAGCAGACAGAAAGGCCCTGAAGCTTTCTTT.